Following are 19 T cell receptor beta chains from one sample sequenced in a study of cytomegalovirus exposure and HLA in healthy donors. PCR employed 60 Vbeta and 13 Jbeta primers. The data were produced by immunoSEQ multiplex PCR, yet TCRdb's version contains in-frame clones alone and is incomplete. The table lists 150,000 to 200,000 clones, about 80% of them singletons. Sequencing input: PBMCs. The source of these receptors is a man aged 40-49 years in good health and CMV-seronegative.

This sequence joins TRBV5-6 and TRBJ2-7, with 9 bases lining up with TRBD2. The germline gives CDR1 SGHDT, CDR2 YYEEEE. The CDR3 has 14 amino acids. J gave up 0 bases and V 10 bases, and 8 bases lay outside the gene matches. The CDR3 nucleotides read TGTGCCGCCCTTTTACTAGCGGGCTCCTACGAGCAGTACGTC. Translation: CAALLLAGSYEQYV.

The chain couples TRBV2 to TRBJ2-5, with TRBD2 matching 13 bases. The junction had 2 bases not matched to a gene; V was cut back by 8 bases and J by 5 bases. The CDR3 has 13 residues. Germline loops: CDR1 SNHLY, CDR2 FYNNEI. The CDR3 bases are TGTGCCAGCCGGACTAGCGGGAGTGAGACCCAGTACTTC. Its translation is CASRTSGSETQYF.

The chain couples TRBV5-1 to TRBJ2-7; TRBD1 is a possible D gene (6 bases). The V gene lost 1 base and the J gene lost 4 bases, with 15 bases spanning the gap. Germline CDR1 is SGHRS and CDR2 is YFSETQ. The CDR3 spans 15 residues. The CDR3 region is CASSLRAGARYEQYF. The CDR3 DNA sequence: TGCGCCAGCAGCTTGCGGGCAGGGGCCCGATACGAGCAGTACTTC.

The gene calls are TRBV7-9 and TRBJ2-5; a weak D match, TRBD1 (6 bases). This CDR3 spans 16 amino acids. V was cut by 5 bases and J by 2 bases, with 18 bases left in between. Germline V lookup: CDR1 SEHNR, CDR2 FQNEAQ (reference sequence). Here the CDR3 reads CASSPNGGSLQETQYF. As DNA, the CDR3 is TGTGCCAGCAGCCCTAATGGGGGCAGTTTACAAGAGACCCAGTACTTC.

V and J are TRBV10-3 and TRBJ1-5; a possible D gene is TRBD1 (5 bases). This CDR3 spans 13 amino acids. The V gene lost 10 bases and the J gene lost 5 bases, with 15 bases spanning the gap. Germline CDR1 is ENHRY and CDR2 is SYGVKD. The DNA of the CDR3 is TGTGCCACCGTAGGGGTGGTAGATCAGCCCCAGCATTTT. Residues: CATVGVVDQPQHF.

This clone was detected only a few times. This chain joins TRBV28 and TRBJ1-1, with TRBD1 as a possible D gene (5 bases). V was clipped by 5 bases and J by 12 bases, with 22 bases between them. CDR1 MDHEN and CDR2 SYDVKM come from the germline V gene. The CDR3 runs 14 residues. The CDR3 spells CASSPRDSLSRSFF. The CDR3 DNA sequence: TGTGCCAGCAGTCCCCGAGACAGTCTTTCTCGGTCTTTCTTT.

The chain has TRBV2 and TRBJ2-7; weak D call: TRBD2 (6 bases). In germline, CDR1 is SNHLY, CDR2 FYNNEI. The CDR3 extends over 15 amino acids. Between the trimmed V and J ends, which lost 5 bases and 6 bases, there was a span of 20 bases. The CDR3 region has the DNA TGTGCCAGCAGTCCTCCGGGACTCTCGGCGGTCGAGCAGTACGTC. Translation: CASSPPGLSAVEQYV.

V gene TRBV30 combines with J gene TRBJ1-1, with 7 nucleotides matching TRBD1. Germline trimming cut 0 bases from V and 5 bases from J; bases unmatched to any gene: 3. This CDR3 is 13 amino acids long. Germline CDR1 reads GTSNPN; CDR2 reads SVGIG (reference sequence). The CDR3 here is CAWSVHRGTEAFF. The DNA of the CDR3 is TGTGCCTGGAGTGTACACAGGGGAACTGAAGCTTTCTTT.

For the CDR3, the DNA is TGTGCCAGCAGTGGACTGCTCCAAGAGACCCAGTACTTC. It specifies CASSGLLQETQYF. The rearrangement joins TRBV27 to TRBJ2-5; D perhaps matches TRBD2 (5 bases). Between the trimmed V and J ends, which lost 5 bases and 1 base, there was a span of 8 bases. Per germline, CDR1 MNHEY and CDR2 SMNVEV (reference sequence). The CDR3 length is 13 residues.

V gene TRBV19 combines with J gene TRBJ2-7; 8 positions match TRBD2. The CDR3 contains 16 residues. Germline CDR1 reads LNHDA; CDR2 reads SQIVND (reference sequence). The V segment lost 5 bases and the J segment 4 bases; nucleotides outside the gene matches: 13. For the CDR3, the DNA is TGTGCCAGTAGTCCTATCGGGGGGGAAGGGCCTTACGAGCAGTACGTC. It codes for CASSPIGGEGPYEQYV.

This clone was observed a single time. This chain links TRBV5-1 with TRBJ1-3; 9 bases align to TRBD1. The CDR3 has 16 amino acids. In germline, CDR1 is SGHRS, CDR2 YFSETQ. V dropped 2 bases and J dropped 4; count of bases not matched to a gene: 7. This chain's CDR3 is CASSLPRTGAGNTIYF. The CDR3 region has the DNA TGCGCCAGCAGCTTACCCCGGACAGGGGCAGGAAACACCATATATTTT. The variable domain in full, completed from reference TRBV5-1 and TRBJ1-3, reads KAGVTQTPRYLIKTRGQQVTLSCSPISGHRSVSWYQQTPGQGLQFLFEYFSETQRNKGNFPGRFSGRQFSNSRSEMNVSTLELGDSALYLCASSLPRTGAGNTIYFGEGSWLTVV.

This clone was detected a few times. This CDR3 is CASSPVSRSGANVLTF. In DNA form, the CDR3 reads TGTGCCAGCAGCCCCGTCTCCCGCTCTGGGGCCAACGTCCTGACTTTC. V and J are TRBV7-3 and TRBJ2-6; D is undetermined. Trimming left V 5 bases short and J 0 bases short, with 11 bases between. From germline, CDR1 is SGHTA and CDR2 FQGTGA. The CDR3 contains 16 residues.

V is TRBV28 and J is TRBJ1-5; 8 nucleotides align to TRBD1. Germline values: CDR1 MDHEN, CDR2 SYDVKM. With 5 bases clipped from V and 2 bases from J, the junction kept 8 bases outside the gene matches. This CDR3 comprises 16 residues. CDR3 loop: CASSLMTGAGNQPQHF. The CDR3 nucleotides are TGTGCCAGCAGTCTCATGACAGGGGCTGGCAATCAGCCCCAGCATTTT.

This chain uses TRBV10-3 with TRBJ1-3, with a possible D match to TRBD1 (5 bases). CDR3 length equals 16 residues. V lost 6 bases to trimming and J lost 0 bases, with 15 bases between them. CDR1 is ENHRY and CDR2 is SYGVKD in the germline V gene. Here the CDR3 DNA reads TGTGCCATCAGCTCCACAGGCTCGGTCTCTGGAAACACCATATATTTT. This gives the protein CAISSTGSVSGNTIYF.

V is TRBV7-8 and J is TRBJ2-7, with D perhaps TRBD2 (5 bases). This CDR3 has 15 residues. V lost 1 base to trimming and J lost 1 base, with 11 bases between them. Germline V gene sequence: CDR1 SGHVS, CDR2 FQNEAQ. CDR3 residues: CASSLGTSRSYEQYF. CDR3 in DNA: TGTGCCAGCAGCTTAGGGACTTCACGATCCTACGAGCAGTACTTC. The whole variable domain, filled in from reference TRBV7-8 and TRBJ2-7, reads GAGVSQSPRYKVAKRGQDVALRCDPISGHVSLFWYQQALGQGPEFLTYFQNEAQLDKSGLPSDRFFAERPEGSVSTLKIQRTQQEDSAVYLCASSLGTSRSYEQYFGPGTRLTVT.

The chain carries TRBV19 and TRBJ1-4; D perhaps matches TRBD1 (5 bases). Trimming shortened V by 5 bases and J by 11 bases, and 15 bases separated the two germline ends. CDR1 and CDR2 (germline): LNHDA, SQIVND (reference sequence). The CDR3 runs to 13 residues. This CDR3 is CASSQVREEKLFF. The CDR3 coding sequence is TGTGCCAGTAGTCAGGTCAGGGAGGAGAAACTGTTTTTT. The variable domain in full, with the rest retrieved from reference TRBV19 and TRBJ1-4, is DGGITQSPKYLFRKEGQNVTLSCEQNLNHDAMYWYRQDPGQGLRLIYYSQIVNDFQKGDIAEGYSVSREKKESFPLTVTSAQKNPTAFYLCASSQVREEKLFFGSGTQLSVL.

The rearrangement uses TRBV6-1 and TRBJ1-1; 7 bases line up with TRBD1. CDR3 length: 14 residues. After removal of 7 bases from V and 4 bases from J, the junction contained 9 bases not matched to a gene. Germline V lookup: CDR1 MNHNS, CDR2 SASEGT. The CDR3 nucleotides are TGTGCCAGCACTAAGACAGGGAGAGGCACTGAAGCTTTCTTT. This codes for CASTKTGRGTEAFF.

This clone was recorded a few times. This chain links TRBV29-1 with TRBJ2-1, with TRBD1 matching over 7 bases. The ends lost 3 bases at V and 5 bases at J; junction bases unmatched: 16. Germline loops: CDR1 SQVTM, CDR2 ANQGSEA. The CDR3 totals 17 residues. Here the CDR3 reads CSVDRTTGKAPHNEQFF. The CDR3 bases are TGCAGCGTTGACCGGACGACAGGGAAGGCCCCACACAATGAGCAGTTCTTC.

The sample holds one count of this clone. The chain joins TRBV4-1 to TRBJ2-2; the match to TRBD2 covers 9 bases. J was trimmed by 0 bases and V by 1 base; bases with no gene match: 6. The V gene's germline CDR1 is MGHRA and CDR2 YSYEKL. This CDR3 has 18 residues. CDR3 loop: CASSQGPGLATNTGELFF. CDR3 sequence (DNA): TGCGCCAGCAGCCAAGGCCCCGGACTAGCGACGAACACCGGGGAGCTGTTTTTT.